Listed here is a single T cell receptor (beta chain). This record belongs to a study of blood T cell repertoires in COVID-19. V lost 4 bases to trimming and J lost 6 bases, with 10 bases between them. The CDR3 totals 13 residues. Looked up from germline, CDR1 is MNHNY and CDR2 is SVGAGI (reference sequence). Per the study methods: From reference gene primer amplification, estimates of nucleated cell counts were derived. This table comes from immunoSEQ multiplex PCR, and its TCRdb copy is limited to in-frame clones, with some not included. V, J and clone size derive from that table, while D and trimming were established from the DNA sequence. Of around 210,000 clones in the sample, less than 90% were seen once.

Sequencing input: peripheral blood. The source is a woman in her seventies with acute or convalescent COVID-19. The chain has TRBV6-6 and TRBJ2-1; possible D gene TRBD2, 6 bases. CDR3 residues: CASSSTRFNEQFF. In DNA form, the CDR3 reads TGTGCCAGCAGTTCGACTAGGTTCAATGAGCAGTTCTTC.